One and the same sample provided the 23 T cell receptor beta chains below, sequenced in a study of shared clonotypes between healthy human individuals. Sequenced by immunoSEQ multiplex PCR; TCRdb stores in-frame clones only, minus some. Among around 1,900,000 clones, just under 95% were seen once, and the ten largest hold around 1.7%. Terminally differentiated effector memory CD45RA+ cells were excluded by CCR7 positive selection of CD45RO-negative cells. Sequenced sample: naive CD8+ T cells from PBMCs. Source of these receptors: a young man in good health. Some clones in this sample may be carry-over from other donors' samples.

This clone occurred once. The chain employs TRBV28 and TRBJ2-7, with TRBD2 matching over 14 bases. Germline CDR1 MDHEN, CDR2 SYDVKM. The CDR3 has 14 residues. The junction had 4 bases not matched to a gene; V was cut back by 6 bases and J by 6 bases. In DNA form, the CDR3 reads TGTGCCAGCAGCCAGGGACTAGCGGGAGTCGAGCAGTACTTC. Protein sequence: CASSQGLAGVEQYF.

The chain uses TRBV4-2 and TRBJ2-1; 9 bases are a match to TRBD2. V trimming: 5 bases; J trimming: 4 bases; junction bases outside the gene matches: 6. CDR3 size: 15 residues. CDR1 and CDR2 from the germline V gene are LGHNA and YNFKEQ. CDR3 DNA: TGTGCCAGCAGCGAGCGGACTAGCGAGTACAATGAGCAGTTCTTC. This gives the protein CASSERTSEYNEQFF.

This clone appeared once. V is TRBV4-1 and J is TRBJ2-3; TRBD2 matches 12 bases. V lost 4 bases, J lost 2 bases, and 4 bases stayed unmatched. CDR1 is MGHRA, CDR2 YSYEKL, per germline. CDR3 length: 16 residues. The CDR3 DNA reads TGCGCCAGCAGCCTCGGGACTAGCGGGTCCACAGATACGCAGTATTTT. It encodes CASSLGTSGSTDTQYF.

The chain employs TRBV27 and TRBJ2-3, with D hard to call. Germline V gene lookup returns CDR1 MNHEY and CDR2 SMNVEV (reference sequence). The CDR3 is 15 residues long. Trimming took off 7 bases at V and 0 bases at J, with 14 bases between the two ends. The CDR3 spells CASTRRVASTDTQYF. The CDR3 DNA follows: TGTGCCAGCACCAGAAGGGTAGCTAGCACAGATACGCAGTATTTT.

This clone was picked up a small number of times. The same CDR3 can be traced to other DNA sequences in this sample. The J gene is TRBJ1-1, the V gene TRBV11-3; D is ambiguous. CDR3 length: 13 amino acids. V lost 1 base and J 2 bases, leaving 5 bases between the germline ends. Germline V CDR1 and CDR2: SGHNT, YENEEA. CDR3: CASSLVGNTEAFF. In DNA, the CDR3 is TGTGCCAGCAGCTTAGTAGGAAACACTGAAGCTTTCTTT.

This clone was recorded only once. The rearrangement uses TRBV7-9 and TRBJ2-7; 14 positions match TRBD2. This CDR3 comprises 16 residues. The germline CDR1 and CDR2 sequences are SEHNR and FQNEAQ (reference sequence). V dropped 5 bases and J dropped 2; count of bases not matched to a gene: 5. The CDR3 loop is CASSRTSGRKTYEQYF. In nucleotides, the CDR3 is TGTGCCAGCAGCCGGACTAGCGGGAGGAAAACCTACGAGCAGTACTTC.

The chain recombines TRBV28 with TRBJ1-2; 8 nucleotides align to TRBD1. The CDR3 loop spans 14 amino acids. Germline assignment: CDR1 MDHEN and CDR2 SYDVKM. J was trimmed by 3 bases and V by 3 bases; bases with no gene match: 3. The CDR3 here is CASSFVGQDYGYTF. CDR3 nucleotides: TGTGCCAGCAGTTTTGTGGGACAGGACTATGGCTACACCTTC.

Only one count was recorded for this clone. The CDR3 region has the DNA TGCAGCGTTTTACTAGCGGACACCTACAATGAGCAGTTCTTC. This sequence encodes CSVLLADTYNEQFF. The chain is built from TRBV29-1 and TRBJ2-1; 8 nucleotides agree with TRBD2. Germline-derived CDR1 and CDR2 are SQVTM and ANQGSEA. The length of the CDR3 is 14 residues. The trim removed 5 bases at V and 2 bases at J, leaving 5 bases unmatched.

This chain connects TRBV5-6 to TRBJ2-7; no clear D gene. The CDR3 covers 11 residues. Germline CDR1 and CDR2: SGHDT and YYEEEE. V lost 7 bases and J lost 7, with 12 bases in between. CDR3 residues: CASPPVGEQYF. CDR3 coding DNA: TGTGCCAGCCCCCCGGTCGGTGAGCAGTACTTC. The full variable domain, in which reference TRBV5-6 and TRBJ2-7 provide the parts outside the CDR3, is DAGVTQSPTHLIKTRGQQVTLRCSPKSGHDTVSWYQQALGQGPQFIFQYYEEEERQRGNFPDRFSGHQFPNYSSELNVNALLLGDSALYLCASPPVGEQYFGPGTRLTVT.

The chain joins TRBV7-9 to TRBJ2-7; D possibly corresponds to TRBD2 (6 bases). The V end lost 1 base, the J end lost 4 bases, and 17 bases lay between the germline ends. Per the germline V gene, CDR1 is SEHNR and CDR2 is FQNEAQ (reference sequence). The CDR3 has 16 residues. The CDR3, as DNA: TGTGCCAGCAGCTTAGGACGAACCGGGAGTAGGTACGAGCAGTACTTC. Its translation: CASSLGRTGSRYEQYF.

The chain couples TRBV9 to TRBJ2-2; 11 bases align to TRBD2. From germline, CDR1 is SGDLS and CDR2 YYNGEE. The CDR3 spans 17 residues. V shed 3 bases, J shed 4 bases, and the junction held 8 bases outside the gene matches. The CDR3 nucleotides read TGTGCCAGCAGCGGTCCACTAGCGGGAGTTAGCACCGGGGAGCTGTTTTTT. It is translated as CASSGPLAGVSTGELFF.

This clone was picked up one time. V usage is TRBV5-6 and J usage is TRBJ2-5; no reliable D call. V shed 3 bases and J shed 1 base, with 7 bases lying between them. Germline V gene data show CDR1 as SGHDT and CDR2 as YYEEEE. The CDR3 is 13 amino acids. This CDR3 is CASSSGSQETQYF. Written as DNA, the CDR3 is TGTGCCAGCAGCTCGGGCAGCCAAGAGACCCAGTACTTC.

The J gene is TRBJ2-7, the V gene TRBV28, with D perhaps TRBD2 (6 bases). This CDR3 is 14 amino acids long. Germline values: CDR1 MDHEN, CDR2 SYDVKM. The germline V and J ends were trimmed by 3 bases and 3 bases, with 12 bases remaining between them. The CDR3 region has the DNA TGTGCCAGCAGTTTGAGGAGGGACGGCTACGAGCAGTACTTC. Its protein is CASSLRRDGYEQYF.

V usage is TRBV10-1 and J usage is TRBJ2-3, with 8 nucleotides matching TRBD2. Germline CDR1 is WNHNN and CDR2 is SYGVQD (reference sequence). The CDR3 runs to 17 residues. V gave up 4 bases and J gave up 0 bases; unmatched junction bases: 9. The CDR3 region is CASSVPGLGGSTDTQYF. CDR3 DNA: TGCGCCAGCAGTGTCCCGGGACTAGGGGGTAGCACAGATACGCAGTATTTT.

This clone was seen only once. J is TRBJ1-1 and V is TRBV28; no clear D gene. The V end was cut by 6 bases, the J end by 1 base, with 12 bases between. The CDR3 is 14 residues long. Germline CDR1 MDHEN, CDR2 SYDVKM. The CDR3 reads CASSPPDGNTEAFF. Written as DNA, the CDR3 is TGTGCCAGCAGCCCCCCTGATGGGAACACTGAAGCTTTCTTT.

This clone was detected once. The rearrangement joins TRBV28 to TRBJ2-1; TRBD2 aligns across 13 bases. Germline CDR1 MDHEN, CDR2 SYDVKM. V dropped 8 bases and J dropped 9; count of bases not matched to a gene: 7. The CDR3 runs 14 residues. The CDR3 region has the DNA TGTGCCAGCCAGTGGACTAGCGGGAGTCCTGAGCAGTTCTTC. It translates to CASQWTSGSPEQFF.

Points on this clone: Other nucleotide sequences from this sample produce the same CDR3. The chain employs TRBV28 and TRBJ2-7; TRBD1 aligns across 7 bases. V trimming: 6 bases; J trimming: 2 bases; junction bases outside the gene matches: 7. The CDR3 has 14 amino acids. From germline, CDR1 is MDHEN and CDR2 SYDVKM. DNA for the CDR3: TGTGCCAGCAGCTTACAAGGGGGCGCCTACGAGCAGTACTTC. Protein product: CASSLQGGAYEQYF.

This chain uses TRBV2 with TRBJ2-3; no reliable D call. V lost 10 bases to trimming and J lost 6 bases, with 17 bases between them. Germline CDR1 is SNHLY and CDR2 is FYNNEI. There are 13 residues in the CDR3. The CDR3: CATPSGPRDTQYF. CDR3 sequence (DNA): TGTGCCACCCCGTCCGGACCCCGGGATACGCAGTATTTT.

The rearrangement links TRBV27 to TRBJ2-7; the D gene is possibly TRBD1 (5 bases). Trimming shortened V by 0 bases and J by 1 base, and 10 bases separated the two germline ends. Germline V gene sequence: CDR1 MNHEY, CDR2 SMNVEV (reference sequence). CDR3 size: 15 residues. The CDR3 nucleotides read TGTGCCAGCAGTTTATCGCAGGGTCTGTCCTACGAGCAGTACTTC. The encoded protein is CASSLSQGLSYEQYF.

The chain carries TRBV28 and TRBJ1-2, with a weak D call TRBD1 (5 bases). The CDR3 contains 15 residues. V dropped 5 bases and J dropped 4 bases, with 17 bases sitting between them. Germline V CDR1 and CDR2: MDHEN, SYDVKM. CDR3 protein: CASSKGRRNFYGYTF. In DNA, the CDR3 is TGTGCCAGCAGTAAGGGACGGAGGAACTTCTATGGCTACACCTTC.

J is TRBJ2-5 and V is TRBV7-9, with 7 nucleotides matching TRBD2. Germline V gene data show CDR1 as SEHNR and CDR2 as FQNEAQ (reference sequence). V shed 2 bases, J shed 2 bases, and the junction held 2 bases outside the gene matches. The CDR3 length is 14 residues. This CDR3 reads CASSLSGGQETQYF. In DNA form, the CDR3 reads TGTGCCAGCAGCTTATCGGGAGGTCAAGAGACCCAGTACTTC.

The V and J genes are TRBV27 and TRBJ2-7, with 11 nucleotides matching TRBD2. CDR1 MNHEY and CDR2 SMNVEV come from the germline V gene (reference sequence). V gave up 5 bases and J gave up 5 bases; unmatched junction bases: 11. This CDR3 has 16 residues. CDR3 sequence (DNA): TGTGCCAGCAGTACGAACCCTAGCGGGGGGACGAACGAGCAGTACTTC. Amino acids: CASSTNPSGGTNEQYF.

The CDR3 region is CAISEGVPYEQYF. The CDR3 region has the DNA TGTGCCATCAGTGAGGGGGTCCCCTACGAGCAGTACTTC. The chain couples TRBV10-3 to TRBJ2-7; D gene uncertain. Per the germline V gene, CDR1 is ENHRY and CDR2 is SYGVKD. The CDR3 runs 13 residues. V lost 2 bases to trimming and J lost 2 bases, with 7 bases between them.